This TCR beta chain emerged from a study of low-dose radiotherapy and immunotherapy resistance in tumors (dated by TCRdb to the early 2020s). Background for the entire study: In Cohort 1, 0.5 Gy per fraction was delivered every 2 weeks, and a total PTV dose of 6.5 Gy was prescribed. Every two weeks, patients got intravenous cyclophosphamide at 200 mg/m2, given one day ahead of each radiation and immunotherapy administration. In Cohort 2, 1 Gy per fraction was delivered every two weeks, for a total of 13 Gy over 26 weeks. Starting on cycle 1 day 1, patients took 300 mg of aspirin by mouth once a day for four cycles. No randomization into treatment groups was done for the people taking part in the trial. The translational analysis covered eight patients: three from the first dose cohort and the first five from the second dose cohort. Nivolumab was administered intravenously as a 240 mg flat dose every two weeks, and ipilimumab was administered intravenously at 1 mg/kg every six weeks.

A remark on this clonotype: Its recognized antigen is unknown. Per-nucleotide qualities are absent, and no much larger clonotype sits a single base away.

TCRdb names Illumina HiSeq 2500 as the instrument used. First-strand cDNA was synthesized with Superscript III and a set of TRAV- and TRBV-specific primers, covering both TCRalpha and TCRbeta chains. TCRs were amplified for about 19 PCR cycles with Phusion, using a constant-region primer paired with the adapter attached to the V primers. Amplification of the isolated mRNA was done with the MessageAmp II aRNA Amplification Kit, which involved a roughly 16-hour in vitro transcription at 37 degrees C. mRNA for TCR sequencing was isolated with the Dynabeads mRNA DIRECT Purification Kit. Indexed Illumina adapters were added in a second Phusion PCR of around 27 cycles, and the PCR products were purified with AMPure XP beads. As for the authors' bioinformatics: Custom Perl scripts pooled TCR sequences encoding the same protein, removed out-of-frame sequences and computed each clonotype's abundance. Any TCR sequence backed by just one read was left out of the analysis. Shannon entropy, Gini index, clonality, richness, and the frequency of TCRs shared between repertoires were included as repertoire metrics. TCRdb cleaned the public reads at Q25 with fastp, built clones with MiXCR and kept in-frame beta chains. Merged by CDR3 protein, the rows form single entries marked with the most common genes and DNA. The V and J calls shown here were made by TCRdb, not taken from the authors' results. For this sample there are 80,000 or so distinct CDR3 sequences; around 17% appear just once. 1.4% to 1.5% of the sample rests with the top ten.

Deletion took 5 bases off V and 3 bases off J, with a span of 9 bases between the germline ends. Including cysteine and phenylalanine, the CDR3 has 13 amino acids. Kept here is only the CDR3 DNA, which spans 39 bases and is read in frame from base 1. The sample's time point label, decoded: after trial treatment. Taken with the paper, the label for treatment or condition translates to: LDRT plus nivolumab, ipilimumab, low-dose cyclophosphamide and aspirin (RACIN trial). Donors were enrolled in RACIN, a single-arm phase I dose-escalation trial in which nivolumab, ipilimumab, aspirin, low-dose cyclophosphamide and low-dose radiotherapy were combined. Patients with advanced, TIL-negative solid tumors were considered eligible.

Here the sequenced sample was PBMCs, taken after low-dose radiotherapy plus immunotherapy. The receptor was derived from a male donor with prostate cancer. The chain uses TRBV12-3 or TRBV12-4 and TRBJ2-3, with the D gene too uncertain to name. The CDR3 protein is CASSMLLTDTQYF. The base sequence is TGTGCCAGCAGTATGTTGTTAACAGATACGCAGTATTTT.